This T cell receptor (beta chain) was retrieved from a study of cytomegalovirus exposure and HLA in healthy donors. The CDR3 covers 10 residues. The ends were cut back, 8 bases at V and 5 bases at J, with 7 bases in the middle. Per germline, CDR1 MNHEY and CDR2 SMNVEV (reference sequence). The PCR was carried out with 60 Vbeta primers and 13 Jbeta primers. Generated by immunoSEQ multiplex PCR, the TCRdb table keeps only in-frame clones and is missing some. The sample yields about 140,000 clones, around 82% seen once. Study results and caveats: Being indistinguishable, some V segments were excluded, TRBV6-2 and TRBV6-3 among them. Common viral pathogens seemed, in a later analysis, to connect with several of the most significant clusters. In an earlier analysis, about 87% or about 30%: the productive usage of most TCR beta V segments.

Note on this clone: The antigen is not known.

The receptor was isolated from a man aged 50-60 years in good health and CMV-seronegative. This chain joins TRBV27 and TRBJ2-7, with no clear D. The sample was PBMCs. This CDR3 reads CASSSDEQYF. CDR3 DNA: TGTGCCAGCTCCTCAGACGAGCAGTACTTC.